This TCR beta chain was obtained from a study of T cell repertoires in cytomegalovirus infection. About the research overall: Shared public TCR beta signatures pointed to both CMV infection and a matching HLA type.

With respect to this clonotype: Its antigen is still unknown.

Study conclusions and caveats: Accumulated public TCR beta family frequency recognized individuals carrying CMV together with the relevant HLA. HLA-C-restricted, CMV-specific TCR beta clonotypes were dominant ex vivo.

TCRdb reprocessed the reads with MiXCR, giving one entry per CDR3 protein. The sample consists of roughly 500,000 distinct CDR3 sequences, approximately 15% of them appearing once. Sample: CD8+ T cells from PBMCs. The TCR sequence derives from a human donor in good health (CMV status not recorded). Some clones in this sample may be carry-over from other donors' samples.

CDR3 sequence reads: CASSESWGRSQPQHF. CDR3 in DNA: TGCGCCAGCAGTGAGTCGTGGGGGCGGAGTCAGCCCCAGCATTTT. The rearrangement links TRBV10-2 to TRBJ1-5, with a possible D match to TRBD1 (6 bases). Trimming took 0 bases from V and 6 from J, leaving 12 bases between them. The length of the CDR3 is 15 residues. The germline V gene encodes CDR1 WSHSY and CDR2 SAAADI.